This entry lists 5 T cell receptor beta chains sequenced from one sample in a study of blood T cell repertoires in COVID-19. Sequencing was performed with immunoSEQ multiplex PCR; in TCRdb, only in-frame clones are kept and a portion is missing. The sample holds about 300,000 clones, 75% to 90% seen once. The specimen sequenced was peripheral blood. The origin of the receptors is a woman between 45 and 60 years old with COVID-19, enrolled during active disease.

The V call is TRBV12-5, the J call TRBJ2-7; 10 nucleotides match TRBD2. From germline, CDR1 is LGHNT and CDR2 FRNRAP. J gave up 4 bases and V 6 bases, and 12 bases lay outside the gene matches. The CDR3 has 16 residues. CDR3 in amino acids: CASGGWGLAKLYEQYF. The CDR3 region has the DNA TGTGCTAGTGGGGGGTGGGGACTAGCGAAACTATACGAGCAGTACTTC.

The chain couples TRBV15 to TRBJ1-4; 11 positions agree with TRBD1. This CDR3 is built from 16 residues. Germline CDR1 reads LNHNV; CDR2 reads YYDKDF (reference sequence). V trimming: 5 bases; J trimming: 8 bases; junction bases outside the gene matches: 10. In nucleotides, the CDR3 is TGTGCCACCAGCCGCCAGGCCGGGACAGGGGGGGAAAAACTGTTTTTT. This translates into CATSRQAGTGGEKLFF. Combining the CDR3 with reference TRBV15 and TRBJ1-4 gives the whole variable domain DAMVIQNPRYQVTQFGKPVTLSCSQTLNHNVMYWYQQKSSQAPKLLFHYYDKDFNNEADTPDNFQSRRPNTSFCFLDIRSPGLGDTAMYLCATSRQAGTGGEKLFFGSGTQLSVL.

This sequence joins TRBV24-1 and TRBJ1-1; possible D gene TRBD1, 5 bases. Trimming took off 5 bases at V and 3 bases at J, with 6 bases between the two ends. The CDR3 covers 12 residues. Looked up from germline, CDR1 is KGHDR and CDR2 is SFDVKD. The CDR3 DNA sequence: TGTGCCACCAGTGGCAGGGACACTGAAGCTTTCTTT. Protein product: CATSGRDTEAFF.

The chain links TRBV19 to TRBJ2-1; possibly TRBD1 for D (5 bases). From germline, CDR1 is LNHDA and CDR2 SQIVND (reference sequence). V was clipped by 3 bases and J by 1 base, with 16 bases between them. The CDR3 spans 17 residues. The CDR3 is CASSMFPQANSYNEQFF. CDR3 nucleotides: TGTGCCAGTAGTATGTTTCCACAGGCCAATTCCTACAATGAGCAGTTCTTC.

This sequence joins TRBV19 and TRBJ2-7, with 9 bases matching TRBD1. The germline V gene encodes CDR1 LNHDA and CDR2 SQIVND (reference sequence). After removal of 5 bases from V and 0 bases from J, the junction contained 8 bases not matched to a gene. The CDR3 has 16 amino acids. The CDR3 region has the DNA TGTGCCAGTAGTCCGGGGGGACAGGGAAGCTCCTACGAGCAGTACTTC. Translated: CASSPGGQGSSYEQYF.